Following are 18 T cell receptor beta chains from one sample sequenced in a study of blood T cell repertoires in COVID-19. Repertoires were generated with immunoSEQ multiplex PCR, while TCRdb's copy carries only in-frame clones and drops some. The data hold approximately 210,000 clones, with about 88% observed a single time. Sequenced: peripheral blood. The receptors here all came from a man between 40 and 49 years old with active or convalescent COVID-19.

This clone has only one observation. The chain carries TRBV28 and TRBJ1-2; TRBD1 aligns across 8 bases. Per the germline V gene, CDR1 is MDHEN and CDR2 is SYDVKM. This CDR3 region has 14 residues. J gave up 4 bases and V 4 bases, and 5 bases lay outside the gene matches. CDR3 residues: CASSSDRAFYGYTF. The CDR3 nucleotides are TGTGCCAGCAGTTCGGACAGGGCCTTCTATGGCTACACCTTC.

This clone came up once. The rearrangement uses TRBV27 and TRBJ1-5; no clear D. Germline CDR1 reads MNHEY; CDR2 reads SMNVEV (reference sequence). V lost 6 bases to trimming and J lost 0 bases, with 12 bases between them. This CDR3 has 15 residues. CDR3 sequence (DNA): TGTGCCAGCAGCCCTGGGCCGTCTAGCAATCAGCCCCAGCATTTT. This encodes CASSPGPSSNQPQHF.

The chain links TRBV5-3 to TRBJ1-5; D uncertain. TRBV5-3 is given ORF status, its function remaining uncertain. The CDR3 runs to 14 residues. Trimming took off 0 bases at V and 0 bases at J, with 4 bases between the two ends. As DNA, the CDR3 is TGTGCCAGAAGCTTGGGACATAGCAATCAGCCCCAGCATTTT. Residues: CARSLGHSNQPQHF.

The chain employs TRBV19 and TRBJ1-2, with D perhaps TRBD1 (6 bases). V was clipped by 5 bases and J by 8 bases, with 30 bases between them. The germline CDR1 and CDR2 sequences are LNHDA and SQIVND (reference sequence). The CDR3 loop spans 18 amino acids. The CDR3 DNA sequence: TGTGCCAGTAGTCCTCGCCGTGGGGGCCGCCGGTCCGTCGGGGGCTACACCTTC. Protein product: CASSPRRGGRRSVGGYTF.

The chain uses TRBV4-1 and TRBJ2-2; 13 nucleotides agree with TRBD2. The germline CDR1 and CDR2 sequences are MGHRA and YSYEKL. The CDR3 has 19 residues. After removal of 3 bases from V and 5 bases from J, the junction contained 12 bases not matched to a gene. In DNA form, the CDR3 reads TGCGCCAGCAGCCATCGGACTAGCGGGAGCCCCCTCTGGACCGGGGAGCTGTTTTTT. This codes for CASSHRTSGSPLWTGELFF.

As regards this clone: Sequence at one end of the junction differs from germline and may be a read error. The V and J genes are TRBV18 and TRBJ2-1; D is unclear. The CDR3 runs to 13 residues. The germline V gene encodes CDR1 KGHSH and CDR2 LQKENI. This chain's CDR3 is CASSSPQYNEQFF. The CDR3 DNA is TGTGCCAGCTCATCACCTCAGTACAATGAGCAGTTCTTC.

The chain is built from TRBV5-1 and TRBJ2-5; possibly TRBD2 for D (6 bases). The germline V gene has CDR1 SGHRS and CDR2 YFSETQ. The length of the CDR3 is 15 residues. V dropped 1 base and J dropped 2 bases, with 12 bases sitting between them. CDR3 loop: CASSLQGGMQETQYF. In nucleotides, the CDR3 is TGCGCCAGCAGCTTGCAGGGCGGGATGCAAGAGACCCAGTACTTC.

This chain joins TRBV28 and TRBJ2-1, with 9 positions matching TRBD1. The germline V gene has CDR1 MDHEN and CDR2 SYDVKM. V lost 5 bases and J lost 5; bases outside the gene matches: 7. This CDR3 has 15 residues. This CDR3 is CASSPSGTGNNEQFF. CDR3 sequence (DNA): TGTGCCAGCAGTCCTTCCGGGACAGGGAACAATGAGCAGTTCTTC.

The chain has TRBV15 and TRBJ1-1; D not certain. CDR1 and CDR2 (germline): LNHNV, YYDKDF (reference sequence). This CDR3 spans 15 amino acids. V was pared by 2 bases and J by 0 bases, with 10 bases between. The DNA for the CDR3 is TGTGCCACCAGCAGATCCGGGTCAATGAACACTGAAGCTTTCTTT. It yields the protein CATSRSGSMNTEAFF.

The chain joins TRBV6-5 to TRBJ2-4, with D tentatively TRBD2 (5 bases). The CDR3 has 13 residues. CDR1 is MNHEY, CDR2 SVGAGI, per germline. Between the trimmed V and J ends, which lost 7 bases and 6 bases, there was a span of 13 bases. DNA for the CDR3: TGTGCCAGCACTTCAGTAGGAGGAAACATTCAGTACTTC. It codes for CASTSVGGNIQYF.

This chain connects TRBV27 to TRBJ2-5, with D possibly being TRBD1 (6 bases). Trimming removed 6 bases at V and 5 bases at J, with 13 bases between. Germline CDR1 MNHEY, CDR2 SMNVEV (reference sequence). The CDR3 has 13 amino acids. The CDR3 reads CASRLGGQETQYF. The CDR3 DNA is TGTGCCAGCAGGCTAGGGGGTCAGGAGACCCAGTACTTC.

V and J are TRBV3-1 (or the pseudogene TRBV3-2) and TRBJ2-5; weak D call: TRBD2 (6 bases). The CDR3 length is 15 residues. Per germline, CDR1 LGHDT and CDR2 YNNKEL (reference sequence). V gave up 4 bases and J gave up 5 bases, with 17 bases separating them. CDR3 sequence (DNA): TGTGCCAGCAGCCCCAAGGGCCTTCGGGGGGAGACCCAGTACTTC. This sequence encodes CASSPKGLRGETQYF.

This chain joins TRBV24-1 and TRBJ2-3; D not certain. The CDR3 is 12 amino acids. Trimming stripped 9 bases from V and 5 bases from J, with 11 bases between. The germline V gene encodes CDR1 KGHDR and CDR2 SFDVKD. CDR3 region: CATSAPGDTQYF. For the CDR3, the DNA is TGTGCCACCTCGGCACCGGGAGATACGCAGTATTTT.

This chain uses TRBV29-1 with TRBJ2-1; possibly TRBD1 or TRBD2 for D (5 bases each). Germline values: CDR1 SQVTM, CDR2 ANQGSEA. There are 11 residues in the CDR3. V was clipped by 7 bases and J by 6 bases, with 10 bases between them. CDR3 DNA: TGCAGCGCGACTACAGGCAATGAGCAGTTCTTC. This codes for CSATTGNEQFF.

This chain uses TRBV28 with TRBJ1-2, with 7 bases aligning to TRBD1. CDR1 MDHEN and CDR2 SYDVKM come from the germline V gene. V shed 6 bases and J 4 bases; nucleotides not matched to a gene: 8. There are 14 residues in the CDR3. CDR3 sequence reads: CASSHRQGAYGYTF. The DNA of the CDR3 is TGTGCCAGCAGCCATCGACAGGGAGCCTATGGCTACACCTTC.

V gene TRBV12-3 or TRBV12-4 combines with J gene TRBJ2-1, with a tentative D call TRBD2 (6 bases). V gave up 6 bases and J gave up 8 bases, with 11 bases separating them. This CDR3 comprises 12 residues. CDR3 sequence reads: CASRTSHYEQFF. Here the CDR3 DNA reads TGTGCCAGCAGGACTAGTCATTATGAGCAGTTCTTC.

This rearrangement joins TRBV28 to TRBJ1-3; a possible D gene is TRBD1 (5 bases). The CDR3 is 13 amino acids. V lost 6 bases and J lost 7, with 13 bases in between. Germline CDR1 MDHEN, CDR2 SYDVKM. This CDR3 is CASRAGHSNTIYF. CDR3 nucleotide sequence: TGTGCCAGCAGGGCCGGACATAGCAACACCATATATTTT. Combining the CDR3 with reference TRBV28 and TRBJ1-3 gives the whole variable domain DVKVTQSSRYLVKRTGEKVFLECVQDMDHENMFWYRQDPGLGLRLIYFSYDVKMKEKGDIPEGYSVSREKKERFSLILESASTNQTSMYLCASRAGHSNTIYFGEGSWLTVV.

V is TRBV28 and J is TRBJ2-5, with TRBD1 identical over 8 bases. CDR3 length: 14 amino acids. V dropped 8 bases and J dropped 1; count of bases not matched to a gene: 6. Germline V gene sequence: CDR1 MDHEN, CDR2 SYDVKM. The CDR3 nucleotides are TGTGCCAGCCGTGACAGGGGCTTCCAAGAGACCCAGTACTTC. Its protein product is CASRDRGFQETQYF.